Listed here is a single TCR beta chain. Assay: immunoSEQ multiplex PCR; the TCRdb copy retains only in-frame clones and omits some. The table records a few hundred thousand clones, more than 80% of them present only once. This entry comes from a study of blood T cell repertoires in COVID-19. Per germline, CDR1 MDHEN and CDR2 SYDVKM. The CDR3 runs 16 residues. V lost 3 bases, J lost 7 bases, and 21 bases lay in between. The TCR originated in a woman in her twenties or thirties with COVID-19, enrolled during active disease. Sequenced: peripheral blood. The chain is built from TRBV28 and TRBJ2-5; maybe TRBD2 (7 bases). CDR3 protein: CASSFRWGGTFGTQYF. The CDR3, as DNA: TGTGCCAGCAGTTTTAGGTGGGGGGGCACTTTCGGGACCCAGTACTTC.